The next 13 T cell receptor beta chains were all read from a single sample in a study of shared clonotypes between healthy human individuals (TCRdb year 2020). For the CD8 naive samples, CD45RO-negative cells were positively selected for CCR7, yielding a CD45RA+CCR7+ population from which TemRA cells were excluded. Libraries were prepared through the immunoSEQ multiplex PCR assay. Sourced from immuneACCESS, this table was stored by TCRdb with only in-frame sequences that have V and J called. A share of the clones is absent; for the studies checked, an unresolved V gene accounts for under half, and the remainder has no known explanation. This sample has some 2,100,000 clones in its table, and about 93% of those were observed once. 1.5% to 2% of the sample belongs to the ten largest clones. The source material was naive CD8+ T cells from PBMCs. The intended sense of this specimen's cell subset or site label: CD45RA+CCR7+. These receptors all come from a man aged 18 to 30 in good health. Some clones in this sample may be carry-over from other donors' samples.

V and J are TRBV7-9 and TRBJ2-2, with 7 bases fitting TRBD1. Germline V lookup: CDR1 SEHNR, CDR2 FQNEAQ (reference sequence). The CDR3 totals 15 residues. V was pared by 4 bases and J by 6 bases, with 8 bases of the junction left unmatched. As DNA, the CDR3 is TGTGCCAGCAGCTATCCAGAGGGGGCATCCGGGGAGCTGTTTTTT. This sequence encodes CASSYPEGASGELFF.

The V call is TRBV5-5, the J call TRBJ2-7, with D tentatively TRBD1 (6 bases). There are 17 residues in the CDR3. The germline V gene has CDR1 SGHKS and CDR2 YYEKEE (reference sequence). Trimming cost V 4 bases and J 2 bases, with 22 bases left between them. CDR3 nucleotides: TGTGCCAGCAGCCCCCTATCTGTCCAGGGGCGAACCTACGAGCAGTACTTC. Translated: CASSPLSVQGRTYEQYF. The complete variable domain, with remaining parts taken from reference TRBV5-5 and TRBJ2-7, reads DAGVTQSPTHLIKTRGQQVTLRCSPISGHKSVSWYQQVLGQGPQFIFQYYEKEERGRGNFPDRFSARQFPNYSSELNVNALLLGDSALYLCASSPLSVQGRTYEQYFGPGTRLTVT.

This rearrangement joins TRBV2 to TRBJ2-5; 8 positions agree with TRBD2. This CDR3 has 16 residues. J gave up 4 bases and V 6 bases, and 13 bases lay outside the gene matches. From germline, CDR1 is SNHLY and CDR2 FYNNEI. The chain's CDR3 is CASSRNPGLVRETQYF. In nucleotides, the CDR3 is TGTGCCAGCAGCCGTAATCCGGGACTAGTACGAGAGACCCAGTACTTC.

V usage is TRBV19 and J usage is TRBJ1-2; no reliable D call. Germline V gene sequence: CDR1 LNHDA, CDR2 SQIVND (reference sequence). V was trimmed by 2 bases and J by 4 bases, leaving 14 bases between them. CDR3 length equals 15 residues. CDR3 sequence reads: CASSIYSDGSYGYTF. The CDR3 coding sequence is TGTGCCAGTAGTATATATTCTGATGGGAGCTATGGCTACACCTTC.

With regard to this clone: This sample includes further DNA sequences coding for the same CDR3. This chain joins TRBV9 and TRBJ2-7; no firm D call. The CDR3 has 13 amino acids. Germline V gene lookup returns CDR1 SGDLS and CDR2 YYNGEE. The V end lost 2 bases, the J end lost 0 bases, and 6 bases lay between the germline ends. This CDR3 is CASSVGDSYEQYF. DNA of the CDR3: TGTGCCAGCAGCGTCGGAGACTCCTACGAGCAGTACTTC. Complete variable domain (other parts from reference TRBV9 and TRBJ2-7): DSGVTQTPKHLITATGQRVTLRCSPRSGDLSVYWYQQSLDQGLQFLIQYYNGEERAKGNILERFSAQQFPDLHSELNLSSLELGDSALYFCASSVGDSYEQYFGPGTRLTVT.

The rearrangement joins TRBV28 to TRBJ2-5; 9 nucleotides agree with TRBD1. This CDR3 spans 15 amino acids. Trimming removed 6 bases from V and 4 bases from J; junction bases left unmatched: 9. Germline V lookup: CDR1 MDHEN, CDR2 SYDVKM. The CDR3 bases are TGTGCCAGCAGAATCGGGACAGGGTTTGGAGAGACCCAGTACTTC. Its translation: CASRIGTGFGETQYF.

CDR3 amino acids: CASSGQGQSANTGELFF. CDR3 DNA sequence: TGTGCCAGCAGCGGCCAAGGACAGAGTGCGAACACCGGGGAGCTGTTTTTT. This chain links TRBV9 with TRBJ2-2; possibly TRBD1 for D (6 bases). Trimming removed 3 bases from V and 0 bases from J, with 15 bases in between. The CDR3 is made up of 17 amino acids. Germline V gene sequence: CDR1 SGDLS, CDR2 YYNGEE.

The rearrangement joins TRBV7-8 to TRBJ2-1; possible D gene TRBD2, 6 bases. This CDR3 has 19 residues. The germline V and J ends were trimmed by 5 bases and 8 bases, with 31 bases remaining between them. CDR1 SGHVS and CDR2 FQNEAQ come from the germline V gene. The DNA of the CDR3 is TGTGCCAGCAGCGAAGTTGGCGCATTTCGGGGAGGTTCGATGTATGAGCAGTTCTTC. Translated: CASSEVGAFRGGSMYEQFF.

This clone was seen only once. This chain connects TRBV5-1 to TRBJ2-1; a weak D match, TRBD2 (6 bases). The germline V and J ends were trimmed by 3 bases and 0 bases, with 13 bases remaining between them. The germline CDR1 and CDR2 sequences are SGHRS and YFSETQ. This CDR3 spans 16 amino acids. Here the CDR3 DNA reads TGCGCCAGCAGCTGGTCCGGCGGGAACTCCTACAATGAGCAGTTCTTC. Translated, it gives CASSWSGGNSYNEQFF.

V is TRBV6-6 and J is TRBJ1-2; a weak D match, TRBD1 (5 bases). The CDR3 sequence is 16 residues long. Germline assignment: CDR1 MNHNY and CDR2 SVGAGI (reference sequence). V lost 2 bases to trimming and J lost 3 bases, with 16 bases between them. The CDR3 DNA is TGTGCCAGCAGTTACCCCCCCCGGGGGGTCTACTATGGCTACACCTTC. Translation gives CASSYPPRGVYYGYTF.

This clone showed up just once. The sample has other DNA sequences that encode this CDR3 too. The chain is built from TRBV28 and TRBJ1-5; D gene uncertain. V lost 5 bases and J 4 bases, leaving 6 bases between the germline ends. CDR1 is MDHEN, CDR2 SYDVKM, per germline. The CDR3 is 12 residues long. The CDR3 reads CASSVGNQPQHF. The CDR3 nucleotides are TGTGCCAGCAGTGTGGGGAATCAGCCCCAGCATTTT.

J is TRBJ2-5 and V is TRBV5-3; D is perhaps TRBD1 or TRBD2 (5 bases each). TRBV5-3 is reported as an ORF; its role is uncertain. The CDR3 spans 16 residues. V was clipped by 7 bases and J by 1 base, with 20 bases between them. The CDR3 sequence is CARVSWSEDTQETQYF. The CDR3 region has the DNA TGTGCCAGAGTGTCCTGGTCGGAGGACACCCAAGAGACCCAGTACTTC.

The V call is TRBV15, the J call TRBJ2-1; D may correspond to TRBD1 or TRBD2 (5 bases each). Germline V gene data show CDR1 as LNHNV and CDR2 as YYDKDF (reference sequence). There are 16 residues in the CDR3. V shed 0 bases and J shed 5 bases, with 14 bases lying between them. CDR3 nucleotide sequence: TGTGCCACCAGCAGAGATAAGTGGGGGAGCCACAATGAGCAGTTCTTC. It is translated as CATSRDKWGSHNEQFF.